The sequence of this T cell receptor beta chain was determined in a study of blood T cell repertoires in COVID-19. On the study more broadly: The United States, Italy and Spain provided the acute and convalescent COVID-19 samples. Sample material is recorded as cDNA or gDNA derived from T cells, B-cell-depleted T cells, or PBMCs.

In the original workflow: Using reference gene primer amplification, nucleated cell counts were estimated. The method was immunoSEQ multiplex PCR; TCRdb's version includes in-frame clones alone and lacks a portion of them. V and J calls and clone size are as listed in that table; D and trimming were resolved from the DNA. The sample has 85,000 to 100,000 clones, around 81% seen once; the top ten hold about 8.1%. V was clipped by 4 bases and J by 2 bases, with 6 bases between them. The CDR3 is 12 residues long. The V gene's germline CDR1 is SNHLY and CDR2 FYNNEI. Sequencing was performed on peripheral blood. The J gene is TRBJ2-7, the V gene TRBV2; TRBD2 might be the D (5 bases). The TCR was taken from a man in his fifties who had recovered from COVID-19. CDR3 DNA sequence: TGTGCCAGCAGTGGGGAGACCTACGAGCAGTACTTC. Translating it yields CASSGETYEQYF.